This TCR beta chain was identified in a study of cytomegalovirus exposure and HLA in healthy donors. Looking at the study overall: The early release's HLA-typed donors yielded 78 million or so unique TCRs.

The PCR ran on 60 Vbeta and 13 Jbeta primers. Measured with immunoSEQ multiplex PCR; TCRdb has only the in-frame clones, and not every one. The sample shows about 170,000 clones, 70% to 80% of them seen only once. The V and J ends lost 0 bases and 0 bases, in that order; junction bases with no gene match: 4. This CDR3 region has 16 residues. The germline V gene has CDR1 SGHDT and CDR2 YYEEEE. This clone has just a few counts. Its matching antigen is unknown. Study results and limitations: Sequencing depth roughly uniform across donors was assumed in presence/absence analyses. Later examination showed HLA-associated TCR beta chains had greater clonal expansion than equally common others.

Sequencing was performed on PBMCs. This receptor was identified in a woman in her twenties or thirties in good health and CMV-seropositive. This chain connects TRBV5-6 to TRBJ2-5, with TRBD2 matching 8 bases. CDR3 nucleotide sequence: TGTGCCAGCAGCTTGGGGGCGGGAGGTAACCAAGAGACCCAGTACTTC. As protein: CASSLGAGGNQETQYF.